This T cell receptor (beta chain) originates from a study of CD8 T cells in Susac syndrome. Negative isolation was used for CD8+ and CD4+ T cells, and FACS enrichment was applied to TEMRA cells. As for this clonotype: Its antigen remains unidentified.

After extraction with the RNeasy kit, about 0.5 to 1 ug of the RNA was reverse transcribed using random hexamers. A single record per CDR3 protein comes from TCRdb applying MiXCR to the immunoSEQ multiplex PCR reads. The sample carries 50,000 or so distinct CDR3 sequences, around 93% recorded once. Study results and limitations: The study's TCR sequencing and HLA analysis drew on a certain number of individuals. That number was acknowledged as relatively small.

This receptor was identified in a human donor with multiple sclerosis. Material: CD8+ T cells from PBMCs.

DNA for the CDR3: TGTGCCAGTTCGGGGTCGGCCGGGGAGCTGTTTTTT. Protein sequence: CASSGSAGELFF. V and J are TRBV19 and TRBJ2-2, with a tentative D call TRBD2 (5 bases). V gave up 8 bases and J gave up 6 bases, with 10 bases separating them. CDR1 and CDR2 (germline): LNHDA, SQIVND (reference sequence). This CDR3 has 12 amino acids.